Described below is a single T cell receptor (beta chain) sequence and its context. Its cognate antigen is unknown. The data are from a study of OX40 agonist ivuxolimab in advanced cancers. Whole-study context: Prior anti-PD-1, anti-PD-L1 or anti-CTLA-4 therapy was allowed; around 40% had some. Study results and caveats: By week 6 at 0.1 to 3.0 mg/kg, blood CD4+ and CD8+ T cells had expanded clonally. There were also nonresponders showing low normalized T-cell clonal expansion.

Sequencing used immunoSEQ multiplex PCR; TCRdb keeps in-frame clones, though not all of them. The sample lists 65,000 to 95,000 clones; 89% were seen once. The sequencing here drew on CD4+ or CD8+ T cells sorted from blood, taken in a trial of the OX40 agonist ivuxolimab. This sequence originates from an adult with an advanced solid tumor such as melanoma, head and neck, liver or kidney cancer.

CDR3 in DNA: TGCGCCAGCAGCTTTCAGGGGGAAACTGAAGCTTTCTTT. This gives the protein CASSFQGETEAFF. The chain combines TRBV5-1 with TRBJ1-1, with 7 bases fitting TRBD1. V lost 2 bases, J lost 5 bases, and 3 bases stayed unmatched. The CDR3 has 13 amino acids. Germline V gene lookup returns CDR1 SGHRS and CDR2 YFSETQ.